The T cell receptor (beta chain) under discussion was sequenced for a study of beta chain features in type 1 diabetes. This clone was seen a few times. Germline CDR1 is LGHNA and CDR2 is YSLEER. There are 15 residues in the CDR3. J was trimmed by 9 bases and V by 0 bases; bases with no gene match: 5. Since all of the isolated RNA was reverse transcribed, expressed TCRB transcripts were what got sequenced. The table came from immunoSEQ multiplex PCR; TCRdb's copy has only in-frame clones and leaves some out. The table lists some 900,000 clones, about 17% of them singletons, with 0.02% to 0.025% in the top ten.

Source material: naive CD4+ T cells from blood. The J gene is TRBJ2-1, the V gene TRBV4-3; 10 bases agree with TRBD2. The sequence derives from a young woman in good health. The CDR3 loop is CASSQDSSGRGEQFF. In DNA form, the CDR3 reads TGCGCCAGCAGCCAAGATTCCAGCGGGAGGGGTGAGCAGTTCTTC.